Each of the 31 T cell receptor beta chains below was sequenced from the same sample in a study of blood T cell repertoires in COVID-19. The data were produced by immunoSEQ multiplex PCR, yet TCRdb's version contains in-frame clones alone and is incomplete. The sample yields more than 250,000 clones, roughly 87% seen once. Material: peripheral blood. All receptors derive from a man aged 50-60 years with active or convalescent COVID-19.

This chain joins TRBV7-3 and TRBJ2-2; D unresolved. The V and J ends lost 0 bases and 5 bases respectively, with 4 bases between them. The CDR3 totals 13 residues. Germline CDR1 reads SGHTA; CDR2 reads FQGTGA. Here the CDR3 DNA reads TGTGCCAGCAGCTTAACGTTAACCGGGGAGCTGTTTTTT. Its protein is CASSLTLTGELFF.

This clone was recorded once. The rearrangement joins TRBV5-4 to TRBJ2-3; 7 bases are shared with TRBD1. The V gene end was trimmed by 0 bases and the J gene end by 1 base; junction bases not matched to a gene: 2. Germline V lookup: CDR1 SGHNT, CDR2 YYREEE (reference sequence). The CDR3 loop spans 15 amino acids. CDR3 sequence reads: CASSLAGQGTDTQYF. In DNA, the CDR3 is TGTGCCAGCAGCTTGGCCGGACAGGGCACAGATACGCAGTATTTT.

This clone was found many times. The chain links TRBV6-2 or TRBV6-3 to TRBJ2-7; no firm D call. V dropped 0 bases and J dropped 0 bases, with 12 bases sitting between them. Looked up from germline, CDR1 is MNHEY and CDR2 is SVGEGT. The CDR3 is 16 residues long. DNA of the CDR3: TGTGCCAGCAGTTACTCGATGGCGGAAAGCTCCTACGAGCAGTACTTC. It specifies CASSYSMAESSYEQYF.

This clone was counted a single time. The chain employs TRBV5-5 and TRBJ2-7, with a possible D match to TRBD1 (6 bases). CDR3 length: 13 residues. The germline V and J ends were trimmed by 0 bases and 4 bases, with 8 bases remaining between them. Germline CDR1 and CDR2: SGHKS and YYEKEE (reference sequence). The CDR3 coding sequence is TGTGCCAGCAGCTTGGTTACAGGGTACGAGCAGTACTTC. Protein: CASSLVTGYEQYF.

V usage is TRBV2 and J usage is TRBJ2-7; weak D call: TRBD2 (5 bases). This CDR3 region has 14 residues. The V gene's germline CDR1 is SNHLY and CDR2 FYNNEI. V lost 5 bases and J 0 bases, leaving 11 bases between the germline ends. DNA of the CDR3: TGTGCCAGCAGTAAATTAGCGAACTCCTACGAGCAGTACTTC. Its protein product is CASSKLANSYEQYF.

V gene TRBV27 combines with J gene TRBJ1-4, with TRBD1 matching 7 bases. The length of the CDR3 is 15 residues. Germline assignment: CDR1 MNHEY and CDR2 SMNVEV (reference sequence). The V segment lost 5 bases and the J segment 0 bases; nucleotides outside the gene matches: 3. The CDR3 sequence: CASSPGQATNEKLFF. CDR3 DNA: TGTGCCAGCAGTCCCGGACAGGCAACTAATGAAAAACTGTTTTTT. The full variable domain, in which reference TRBV27 and TRBJ1-4 provide the parts outside the CDR3, is EAQVTQNPRYLITVTGKKLTVTCSQNMNHEYMSWYRQDPGLGLRQIYYSMNVEVTDKGDVPEGYKVSRKEKRNFPLILESPSPNQTSLYFCASSPGQATNEKLFFGSGTQLSVL.

The V call is TRBV24-1, the J call TRBJ2-1; D unclear. Germline V gives CDR1 KGHDR, CDR2 SFDVKD. This CDR3 region has 13 residues. Trimming cost V 3 bases and J 4 bases, with 6 bases left between them. The CDR3 nucleotides are TGTGCCACCAGTGATGTGCGTTACAATGAGCAGTTCTTC. Translating it yields CATSDVRYNEQFF.

The chain joins TRBV9 to TRBJ2-1, with TRBD2 as a possible D gene (5 bases). CDR3 length: 13 amino acids. Germline lookup yields CDR1 SGDLS and CDR2 YYNGEE. Trimming pared 0 bases from V and 9 bases from J, leaving 10 bases between. The CDR3 sequence: CASSVALASEQFF. For the CDR3, the DNA is TGTGCCAGCAGCGTAGCTCTAGCCAGTGAGCAGTTCTTC.

This chain uses TRBV12-5 with TRBJ2-1; possibly TRBD1 for D (8 bases). The germline gives CDR1 LGHNT, CDR2 FRNRAP. V lost 7 bases and J 4 bases, leaving 38 bases between the germline ends. This CDR3 region has 22 residues. The CDR3 reads CASAGQRETGVAGVSGYNEQFF. The CDR3 DNA follows: TGTGCTAGTGCGGGGCAAAGGGAGACAGGGGTCGCGGGAGTGAGTGGATACAATGAGCAGTTCTTC.

V gene TRBV28 combines with J gene TRBJ2-7, with 10 bases that match TRBD1. Germline CDR1 reads MDHEN; CDR2 reads SYDVKM. Trimming removed 5 bases from V and 6 bases from J; junction bases left unmatched: 10. CDR3 length equals 15 residues. The CDR3 nucleotides read TGTGCCAGCAGTACCACCGGGACAGGGGTCCTCGAGCAGTACTTC. Amino acid sequence: CASSTTGTGVLEQYF.

V and J are TRBV7-3 and TRBJ1-2; TRBD1 might be the D (5 bases). V was trimmed by 5 bases and J by 0 bases, leaving 16 bases between them. CDR1 and CDR2 (germline): SGHTA, FQGTGA. The length of the CDR3 is 16 residues. CDR3 residues: CASSDRGGGSNYGYTF. CDR3 coding DNA: TGTGCCAGCAGCGACCGCGGGGGAGGGTCTAACTATGGCTACACCTTC.

The CDR3 spells CASSDRVNEKLFF. CDR3 nucleotide sequence: TGTGCCAGCAGTGACAGGGTTAATGAAAAACTGTTTTTT. The chain employs TRBV2 and TRBJ1-4; maybe TRBD1 (5 bases). With 3 bases removed from V and 4 bases from J, the gap between germline ends came to 6 bases. CDR1 is SNHLY and CDR2 is FYNNEI in the germline V gene. There are 13 residues in the CDR3.

The chain has TRBV5-4 and TRBJ2-1; TRBD1 is a possible D gene (7 bases). Germline CDR1 is SGHNT and CDR2 is YYREEE (reference sequence). The CDR3 runs to 16 residues. V was pared by 3 bases and J by 2 bases, with 15 bases between. The CDR3 region is CASSSKSGGPYNEQFF. Written as DNA, the CDR3 is TGTGCCAGCAGCTCAAAATCAGGGGGGCCCTACAATGAGCAGTTCTTC.

The chain employs TRBV28 and TRBJ1-3; D is unclear. Germline V lookup: CDR1 MDHEN, CDR2 SYDVKM. The CDR3 loop spans 14 amino acids. V was shortened by 7 bases and J by 1 base, with 11 bases between the two germline ends. In DNA, the CDR3 is TGTGCCAGCACCCCCATCGGGTCTGGAAACACCATATATTTT. This gives the protein CASTPIGSGNTIYF.

The V and J genes are TRBV7-6 and TRBJ2-2, with TRBD2 identical over 7 bases. The ends lost 0 bases at V and 7 bases at J; junction bases unmatched: 8. There are 16 residues in the CDR3. CDR1 is SGHVS, CDR2 FNYEAQ, per germline. DNA for the CDR3: TGTGCCAGCAGCTTAGCTCCTGGGACGGGAGGCGGGGAGCTGTTTTTT. Its translation is CASSLAPGTGGGELFF.

The count of this clone is one. The rearrangement links TRBV6-5 to TRBJ1-1; 9 bases agree with TRBD1. V lost 2 bases, J lost 4 bases, and 8 bases stayed unmatched. This CDR3 region has 16 residues. Per germline, CDR1 MNHEY and CDR2 SVGAGI. This CDR3 reads CASSYVTGGLGTEAFF. The CDR3 bases are TGTGCCAGCAGTTACGTTACAGGGGGCTTGGGCACTGAAGCTTTCTTT.

This clone turned up a few times. The gene calls are TRBV3-1 (or the pseudogene TRBV3-2) and TRBJ2-7; D may be TRBD2 (5 bases). Trimming cost V 0 bases and J 6 bases, with 18 bases left between them. Germline CDR1 is LGHDT and CDR2 is YNNKEL (reference sequence). The CDR3 consists of 16 residues. The CDR3 DNA reads as TGTGCCAGCAGCCAAGAAGACCCGGGGTTGTTGGGCGAGCAGTACTTC. Translation gives CASSQEDPGLLGEQYF.

Concerning this clone itself: The sample carries other DNA sequences with the same CDR3. The chain links TRBV2 to TRBJ1-1, with 7 bases lining up with TRBD1. The CDR3 covers 13 residues. V gave up 6 bases and J gave up 2 bases; unmatched junction bases: 3. Germline V gene lookup returns CDR1 SNHLY and CDR2 FYNNEI. CDR3 protein: CASRGQVNTEAFF. The CDR3 region has the DNA TGTGCCAGCAGAGGACAGGTAAACACTGAAGCTTTCTTT.

This clone has only one observation. This rearrangement joins TRBV30 to TRBJ2-3; D is possibly TRBD2 (7 bases). CDR1 and CDR2 from the germline V gene are GTSNPN and SVGIG (reference sequence). The V end was cut by 0 bases, the J end by 3 bases, with 16 bases between. The CDR3 is 16 amino acids. The CDR3 nucleotides are TGTGCCTGGAGTGTACGCCGGGGGGCGGGTACAGATACGCAGTATTTT. This sequence encodes CAWSVRRGAGTDTQYF.

The chain recombines TRBV10-3 with TRBJ1-1; no definite D call. The germline V gene has CDR1 ENHRY and CDR2 SYGVKD. V was cut by 0 bases and J by 0 bases, with 8 bases left in between. The CDR3 contains 15 residues. CDR3 amino acids: CAISESRRMNTEAFF. In DNA, the CDR3 is TGTGCCATCAGTGAGTCTCGCAGAATGAACACTGAAGCTTTCTTT.

The V and J genes are TRBV2 and TRBJ1-3; 7 nucleotides agree with TRBD1. The V gene end was trimmed by 6 bases and the J gene end by 4 bases; junction bases not matched to a gene: 3. This CDR3 is 13 amino acids long. Germline loops: CDR1 SNHLY, CDR2 FYNNEI. CDR3 sequence reads: CASSAGQGNTIYF. In DNA form, the CDR3 reads TGTGCCAGCAGCGCGGGACAGGGAAACACCATATATTTT.

This chain links TRBV5-6 with TRBJ2-1, with 10 bases aligning to TRBD2. Germline V gene lookup returns CDR1 SGHDT and CDR2 YYEEEE. V lost 4 bases to trimming and J lost 10 bases; unmatched junction nucleotides: 5. This CDR3 comprises 13 residues. Written as DNA, the CDR3 is TGTGCCAGCAGCCGGAGCGGGAGGGACGAGCAGTTCTTC. Protein sequence: CASSRSGRDEQFF.

This chain connects TRBV28 to TRBJ1-4, with D possibly TRBD1 on 5 matching bases. V lost 1 base and J lost 7, with 13 bases in between. Looked up from germline, CDR1 is MDHEN and CDR2 is SYDVKM. This CDR3 is 15 amino acids long. CDR3: CASSLSSAGVEKLFF. CDR3 nucleotides: TGTGCCAGCAGTTTATCCAGTGCGGGGGTTGAAAAACTGTTTTTT.

V usage is TRBV2 and J usage is TRBJ2-1, with a weak D call TRBD2 (5 bases). CDR1 and CDR2 from the germline V gene are SNHLY and FYNNEI. Trimming took off 1 base at V and 0 bases at J, with 10 bases between the two ends. The CDR3 consists of 16 residues. The CDR3 sequence: CASSEVERRSYNEQFF. The CDR3 nucleotides are TGTGCCAGCAGTGAAGTCGAGCGGCGCTCCTACAATGAGCAGTTCTTC.

V is TRBV28 and J is TRBJ2-7; D remains ambiguous. V lost 6 bases, J lost 3 bases, and 6 bases lay in between. Germline CDR1 and CDR2: MDHEN and SYDVKM. The CDR3 has 11 amino acids. The CDR3 protein is CASRANYEQYF. CDR3 in DNA: TGTGCCAGCAGAGCAAACTACGAGCAGTACTTC.

This chain joins TRBV6-1 and TRBJ1-1; 10 nucleotides agree with TRBD1. The CDR3 is made up of 16 amino acids. V was pared by 4 bases and J by 5 bases, with 10 bases of the junction left unmatched. Germline V gene sequence: CDR1 MNHNS, CDR2 SASEGT. The CDR3 region is CASSGLGQGSGTEAFF. Written as DNA, the CDR3 is TGTGCCAGCAGTGGATTGGGACAGGGGTCCGGTACTGAAGCTTTCTTT.

The rearrangement uses TRBV9 and TRBJ1-3; tentative D call: TRBD1 (6 bases). Germline lookup yields CDR1 SGDLS and CDR2 YYNGEE. The CDR3 spans 14 residues. V shed 3 bases and J shed 0 bases, with 7 bases lying between them. The DNA for the CDR3 is TGTGCCAGCAGCGGACAGGTCTCTGGAAACACCATATATTTT. This translates into CASSGQVSGNTIYF.

The chain has TRBV11-2 and TRBJ1-2; D call uncertain. Germline V gene lookup returns CDR1 SGHAT and CDR2 FQNNGV. V lost 1 base, J lost 3 bases, and 9 bases lay in between. This CDR3 spans 14 amino acids. CDR3 sequence: CASSLVSGDYGYTF. CDR3 DNA sequence: TGTGCCAGCAGCTTAGTTTCCGGGGACTATGGCTACACCTTC.

V is TRBV24-1 and J is TRBJ2-3, with a weak D call TRBD2 (6 bases). V gave up 1 base and J gave up 5 bases, with 18 bases separating them. Per germline, CDR1 KGHDR and CDR2 SFDVKD. The CDR3 sequence is 17 residues long. The CDR3 DNA sequence: TGTGCCACCAGTGATTTAGGGCGGGGAGTCCGTGGAGATACGCAGTATTTT. As protein: CATSDLGRGVRGDTQYF.

The V gene is TRBV6-5, the J gene TRBJ1-1, with 7 bases aligning to TRBD1. Trimming cost V 6 bases and J 3 bases; bases outside gene matches: 7. Germline V gives CDR1 MNHEY, CDR2 SVGAGI. This CDR3 has 14 amino acids. DNA of the CDR3: TGTGCCAGCAGCCCGGGACAGTGGGACACTGAAGCTTTCTTT. This codes for CASSPGQWDTEAFF.

This chain joins TRBV7-9 and TRBJ2-3, with TRBD2 identical over 8 bases. The CDR3 length is 15 residues. The V segment lost 1 base and the J segment 4 bases; nucleotides outside the gene matches: 4. CDR1 and CDR2 (germline): SEHNR, FQNEAQ (reference sequence). CDR3 sequence reads: CASSLDGRAADTQYF. CDR3 nucleotides: TGTGCCAGCAGCTTAGACGGGAGGGCCGCAGATACGCAGTATTTT.